The 9 T cell receptor beta chains below all came from one sample that was sequenced in a study of blood T cell repertoires in COVID-19. Data came from immunoSEQ multiplex PCR; TCRdb stores just in-frame clones and leaves some out. Here the sample spans about 84,000 clones, about 80% being singletons. Source material: peripheral blood. The receptor set was obtained from a man between 65 and 80 years old with acute or convalescent COVID-19.

Many counts were recorded for this clone. This chain joins TRBV7-8 and TRBJ2-3; TRBD2 is a possible D gene (5 bases). Germline CDR1 reads SGHVS; CDR2 reads FQNEAQ. The CDR3 loop spans 17 amino acids. V was pared by 8 bases and J by 0 bases, with 21 bases between. The DNA of the CDR3 is TGTGCCAGCGGTGCGATAAGCGGTAGCAGGAGCACAGATACGCAGTATTTT. Translation: CASGAISGSRSTDTQYF.

The rearrangement joins TRBV12-5 to TRBJ1-5; D may be TRBD1 (5 bases). With 1 base removed from V and 0 bases from J, the gap between germline ends came to 13 bases. The germline CDR1 and CDR2 sequences are LGHNT and FRNRAP. The length of the CDR3 is 17 residues. The CDR3 DNA follows: TGTGCTAGTGGTTTGGCCGCAGGGTGGCCTAGCAATCAGCCCCAGCATTTT. Protein sequence: CASGLAAGWPSNQPQHF.

V usage is TRBV11-2 and J usage is TRBJ1-4, with D uncertain. There are 12 residues in the CDR3. Per the germline V gene, CDR1 is SGHAT and CDR2 is FQNNGV. Trimming removed 0 bases at V and 7 bases at J, with 3 bases between. This chain's CDR3 is CASSLDGEKLFF. The CDR3 coding sequence is TGTGCCAGCAGCTTAGACGGTGAAAAACTGTTTTTT.

The rearrangement joins TRBV7-2 to TRBJ2-3, with 7 positions matching TRBD2. The V and J ends lost 5 bases and 0 bases, in that order; junction bases with no gene match: 8. Germline V gene data show CDR1 as SGHTA and CDR2 as FQGNSA. The CDR3 loop spans 16 amino acids. CDR3 amino acids: CASSLLGSGSTDTQYF. The CDR3 bases are TGTGCCAGCAGCCTCCTCGGTAGCGGGAGCACAGATACGCAGTATTTT.

The gene calls are TRBV27 and TRBJ2-2, with unresolved D. V lost 3 bases to trimming and J lost 2 bases, with 7 bases between them. The CDR3 length is 14 residues. The germline gives CDR1 MNHEY, CDR2 SMNVEV (reference sequence). The CDR3 DNA sequence: TGTGCCAGCAGTTTTTCAGTAAACACCGGGGAGCTGTTTTTT. Translated: CASSFSVNTGELFF.

This chain links TRBV25-1 with TRBJ1-1, with 8 bases lining up with TRBD1. The CDR3 totals 15 residues. Per germline, CDR1 MGHDK and CDR2 SYGVNS. Trimming took 1 base from V and 5 from J; bases not matched to a gene: 6. CDR3 DNA: TGTGCCAGCAGTGAATTTACGGACAGGGAAACTGAAGCTTTCTTT. It is translated as CASSEFTDRETEAFF.

The chain combines TRBV6-5 with TRBJ1-5; D not resolved. Trimming cost V 6 bases and J 7 bases, with 13 bases left between them. The CDR3 is 13 amino acids. CDR1 and CDR2 (germline): MNHEY, SVGAGI. The CDR3 protein is CASRAPGSQPQHF. For the CDR3, the DNA is TGTGCCAGCAGAGCCCCCGGGTCCCAGCCCCAGCATTTT.

The CDR3 protein is CASSSALAPSTDTQYF. The CDR3 DNA sequence: TGTGCCAGCAGCTCAGCTCTAGCGCCGAGCACAGATACGCAGTATTTT. This chain uses TRBV7-9 with TRBJ2-3, with a possible D match to TRBD2 (6 bases). Deletions cut 4 bases from V and 0 bases from J, with 14 bases between. CDR1 is SEHNR and CDR2 is FQNEAQ in the germline V gene (reference sequence). The CDR3 consists of 16 residues.

This chain joins TRBV10-2 and TRBJ1-4; D remains ambiguous. Germline CDR1 is WSHSY and CDR2 is SAAADI. V lost 2 bases to trimming and J lost 0 bases, with 13 bases between them. This CDR3 spans 17 amino acids. CDR3 residues: CASSERVIRATNEKLFF. The CDR3 region has the DNA TGCGCCAGCAGTGAGCGGGTTATCCGGGCAACTAATGAAAAACTGTTTTTT.